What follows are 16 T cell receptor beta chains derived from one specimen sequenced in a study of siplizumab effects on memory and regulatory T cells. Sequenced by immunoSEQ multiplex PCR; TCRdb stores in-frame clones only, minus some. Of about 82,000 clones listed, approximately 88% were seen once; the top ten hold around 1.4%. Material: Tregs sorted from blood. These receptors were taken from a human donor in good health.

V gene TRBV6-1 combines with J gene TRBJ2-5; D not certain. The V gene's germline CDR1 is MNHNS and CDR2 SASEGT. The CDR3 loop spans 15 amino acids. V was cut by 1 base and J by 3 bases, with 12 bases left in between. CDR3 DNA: TGTGCCAGCAGTGAAGGTTCGGCTTGGGAAGAGACCCAGTACTTC. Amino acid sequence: CASSEGSAWEETQYF.

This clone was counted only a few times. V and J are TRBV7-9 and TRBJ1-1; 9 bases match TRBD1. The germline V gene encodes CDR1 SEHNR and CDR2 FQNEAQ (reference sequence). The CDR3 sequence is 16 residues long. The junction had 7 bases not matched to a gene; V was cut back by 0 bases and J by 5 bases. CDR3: CASSLAPGQGSTEAFF. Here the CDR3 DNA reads TGTGCCAGCAGCTTAGCTCCGGGACAGGGATCGACTGAAGCTTTCTTT.

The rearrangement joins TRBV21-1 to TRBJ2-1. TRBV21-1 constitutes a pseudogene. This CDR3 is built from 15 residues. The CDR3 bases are TGTGCCAGCAGCAAACCACGGGACGGATACAATGAGCAGTTCTTC. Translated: CASSKPRDGYNEQFF.

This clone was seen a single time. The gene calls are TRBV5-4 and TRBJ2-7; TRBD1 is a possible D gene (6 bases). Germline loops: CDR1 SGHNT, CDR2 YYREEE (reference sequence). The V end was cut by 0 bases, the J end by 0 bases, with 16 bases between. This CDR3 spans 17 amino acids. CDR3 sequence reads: CASSLGRTGLSSYEQYF. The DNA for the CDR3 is TGTGCCAGCAGCTTGGGCCGAACAGGGTTAAGCTCCTACGAGCAGTACTTC.

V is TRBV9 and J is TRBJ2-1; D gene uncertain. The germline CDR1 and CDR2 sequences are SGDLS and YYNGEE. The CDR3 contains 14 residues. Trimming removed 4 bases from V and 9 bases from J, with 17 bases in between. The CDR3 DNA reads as TGTGCCAGCAGCTCAACGGCCCGGACGGCTGAGCAGTTCTTC. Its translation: CASSSTARTAEQFF. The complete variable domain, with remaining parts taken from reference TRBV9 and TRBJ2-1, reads DSGVTQTPKHLITATGQRVTLRCSPRSGDLSVYWYQQSLDQGLQFLIQYYNGEERAKGNILERFSAQQFPDLHSELNLSSLELGDSALYFCASSSTARTAEQFFGPGTRLTVL.

Here the CDR3 reads CASSLIPGYNEQFF. DNA of the CDR3: TGTGCCAGCAGCTTAATTCCGGGTTACAATGAGCAGTTCTTC. The chain has TRBV7-3 and TRBJ2-1; no definite D call. The CDR3 contains 14 residues. Germline CDR1 and CDR2: SGHTA and FQGTGA. The V gene lost 1 base and the J gene lost 4 bases, with 8 bases spanning the gap.

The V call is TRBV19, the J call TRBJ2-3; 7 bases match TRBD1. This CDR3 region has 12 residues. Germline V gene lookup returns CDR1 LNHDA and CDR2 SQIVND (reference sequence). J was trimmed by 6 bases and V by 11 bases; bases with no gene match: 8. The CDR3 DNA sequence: TGTGCCTCCAGCGGCAGGGGGGATACGCAGTATTTT. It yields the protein CASSGRGDTQYF.

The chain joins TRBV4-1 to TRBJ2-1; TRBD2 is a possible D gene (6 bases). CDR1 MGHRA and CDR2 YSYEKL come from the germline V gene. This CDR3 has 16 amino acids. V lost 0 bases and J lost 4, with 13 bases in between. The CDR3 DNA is TGCGCCAGCAGCCAAGAATGGTCGGGAGTGTACAATGAGCAGTTCTTC. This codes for CASSQEWSGVYNEQFF.

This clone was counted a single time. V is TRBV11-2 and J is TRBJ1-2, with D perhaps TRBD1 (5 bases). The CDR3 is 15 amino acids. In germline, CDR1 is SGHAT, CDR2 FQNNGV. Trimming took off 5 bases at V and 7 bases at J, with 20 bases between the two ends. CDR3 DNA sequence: TGTGCCAGCAGCACCCCAGGGATTACTACTGGTGGCTACACCTTC. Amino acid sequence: CASSTPGITTGGYTF.

CDR3 DNA sequence: TGCGCCAGCAGCCGTGCCCCTCCCCCACCGAATGAAAAACTGTTTTTT. This encodes CASSRAPPPPNEKLFF. The chain has TRBV4-3 and TRBJ1-4; D unresolved. Germline loops: CDR1 LGHNA, CDR2 YSLEER. V was shortened by 4 bases and J by 5 bases, with 17 bases between the two germline ends. The CDR3 is 16 amino acids.

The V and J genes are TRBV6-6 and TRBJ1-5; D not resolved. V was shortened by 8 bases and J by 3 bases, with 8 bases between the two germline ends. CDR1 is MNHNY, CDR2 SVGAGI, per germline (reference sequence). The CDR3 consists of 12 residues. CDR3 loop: CASGLINQPQHF. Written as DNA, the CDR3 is TGTGCCAGCGGACTCATCAATCAGCCCCAGCATTTT.

CDR3 nucleotides: TGTGCCAGCAGGCGACAGGGGTTGGCCACCGGGGAGCTGTTTTTT. Translating gives CASRRQGLATGELFF. V gene TRBV2 combines with J gene TRBJ2-2; 8 nucleotides agree with TRBD1. In germline, CDR1 is SNHLY, CDR2 FYNNEI. The trim removed 6 bases at V and 4 bases at J, leaving 7 bases unmatched. The CDR3 covers 15 residues. Full variable domain (missing parts from reference TRBV2 and TRBJ2-2): EPEVTQTPSHQVTQMGQEVILRCVPISNHLYFYWYRQILGQKVEFLVSFYNNEISEKSEIFDDQFSVERPDGSNFTLKIRSTKLEDSAMYFCASRRQGLATGELFFGEGSRLTVL.

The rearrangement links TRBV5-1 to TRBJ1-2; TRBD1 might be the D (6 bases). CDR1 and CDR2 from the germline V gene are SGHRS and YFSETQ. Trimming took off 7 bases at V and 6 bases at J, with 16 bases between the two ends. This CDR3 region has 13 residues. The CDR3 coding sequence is TGCGCCAGCGCTGGCCAGGGGAGGGATGGCTACACCTTC. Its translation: CASAGQGRDGYTF. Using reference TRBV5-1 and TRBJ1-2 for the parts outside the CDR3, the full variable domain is KAGVTQTPRYLIKTRGQQVTLSCSPISGHRSVSWYQQTPGQGLQFLFEYFSETQRNKGNFPGRFSGRQFSNSRSEMNVSTLELGDSALYLCASAGQGRDGYTFGSGTRLTVV.

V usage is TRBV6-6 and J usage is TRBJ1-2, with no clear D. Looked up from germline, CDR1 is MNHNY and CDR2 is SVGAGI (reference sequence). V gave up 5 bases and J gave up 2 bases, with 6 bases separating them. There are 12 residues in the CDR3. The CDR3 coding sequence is TGTGCCAGCAGTCCGAGGAACTATGGCTACACCTTC. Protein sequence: CASSPRNYGYTF.

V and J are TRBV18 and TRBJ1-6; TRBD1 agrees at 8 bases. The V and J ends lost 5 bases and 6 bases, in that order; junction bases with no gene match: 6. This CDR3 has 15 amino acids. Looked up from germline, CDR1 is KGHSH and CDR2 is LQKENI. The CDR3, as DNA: TGTGCCAGCTCAGACAGGGGTGGCACTAATTCACCCCTCCACTTT. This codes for CASSDRGGTNSPLHF.

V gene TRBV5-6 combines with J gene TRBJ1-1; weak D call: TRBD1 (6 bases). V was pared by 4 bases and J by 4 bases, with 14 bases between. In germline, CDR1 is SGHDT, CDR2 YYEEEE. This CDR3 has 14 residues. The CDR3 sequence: CASSVRGLTTEAFF. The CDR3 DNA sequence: TGTGCCAGCAGCGTCAGGGGCCTTACCACTGAAGCTTTCTTT.